These 12 T cell receptor beta chains originate from one sample sequenced in a study of blood T cells in healthy people across ages. A second PCR of about 6 to 12 cycles used a sample-barcoded 5' primer and a J-beta primer mix. TCRdb recomputed calls from the 5' RACE reads with MiXCR, one row per CDR3 protein. The sample has approximately 810,000 distinct CDR3 sequences, 25% to 35% seen once. The sample was blood. The receptor set was obtained from a woman of 80 years or more in good health.

Concerning this clonotype itself: This CDR3 is missing its conserved last phenylalanine or tryptophan, likely due to a read error. The CDR3 sequence: CSAHRGASTDTQYS. In DNA, the CDR3 is TGCAGTGCCCACCGGGGGGCGAGCACAGATACGCAGTATTCT. The chain employs TRBV20-1 and TRBJ2-3; a possible D gene is TRBD2 (7 bases). Germline CDR1 DFQATT, CDR2 SNEGSKA (reference sequence). Trimming removed 6 bases from V and 0 bases from J, with 13 bases in between. The CDR3 is 14 amino acids.

This clonotype has a single count. V gene TRBV2 combines with J gene TRBJ1-4; 7 bases agree with TRBD1. Germline CDR1 is SNHLY and CDR2 is FYNNEI. J was trimmed by 7 bases and V by 2 bases; bases with no gene match: 7. The CDR3 loop spans 15 amino acids. The CDR3 protein is CASSERGPSSEKLFF. The CDR3 DNA reads as TGTGCCAGCAGTGAAAGGGGGCCGTCGAGTGAAAAACTGTTTTTT.

This clonotype was seen many times. The rearrangement joins TRBV5-4 to TRBJ2-7; 7 bases fit TRBD2. CDR1 SGHNT and CDR2 YYREEE come from the germline V gene (reference sequence). Losses at the gene ends were 4 bases for V and 5 bases for J; bases not matched to a gene: 6. The CDR3 extends over 13 amino acids. The CDR3 DNA is TGTGCCAGCAGCACTAGCGATCGAAACGAGCAGTACTTC. Encoded protein: CASSTSDRNEQYF.

Only one count was recorded for this clonotype. The genes are TRBV19 and TRBJ1-2; no definite D call. This CDR3 has 14 residues. V shed 7 bases and J shed 4 bases, with 16 bases lying between them. The germline V gene encodes CDR1 LNHDA and CDR2 SQIVND (reference sequence). In nucleotides, the CDR3 is TGTGCCAGTAAGGTCGGGGTATGGGGCTATGGCTACACCTTC. Encoded protein: CASKVGVWGYGYTF.

This clonotype appeared a few times. The J gene is TRBJ2-2, the V gene TRBV7-2; 11 bases are shared with TRBD2. Germline CDR1 and CDR2: SGHTA and FQGNSA. V was pared by 5 bases and J by 4 bases, with 6 bases of the junction left unmatched. This CDR3 has 16 residues. CDR3: CASSLEGTSGTGELFF. The CDR3 DNA is TGTGCCAGCAGCCTCGAAGGGACTAGCGGCACCGGGGAGCTGTTTTTT.

About this clonotype itself: This may be a read error, as it is one base from a much larger clone. V is TRBV27 and J is TRBJ1-2; unclear D gene. Germline V gene data show CDR1 as MNHEY and CDR2 as SMNVEV (reference sequence). The CDR3 has 15 amino acids. The CDR3 sequence is CTSSPDYSTNYGYTF. CDR3 in DNA: TGTACCAGCAGTCCGGACTACAGTACTAACTATGGCTACACCTTC.

The chain couples TRBV10-3 to TRBJ1-3; D ambiguous. V dropped 0 bases and J dropped 0 bases, with 6 bases sitting between them. The CDR3 covers 15 residues. CDR1 is ENHRY and CDR2 is SYGVKD in the germline V gene. CDR3 nucleotides: TGTGCCATCAGTGAGTCTGGAGGCTCTGGAAACACCATATATTTT. It yields the protein CAISESGGSGNTIYF.

Of note for this clonotype: A much larger clone differs by one base, so this may be a read error. The chain uses TRBV5-4 and TRBJ2-7, with 7 bases lining up with TRBD1. CDR3 length: 13 amino acids. Germline V CDR1 and CDR2: SGHNT, YYREEE (reference sequence). The CDR3 sequence is CASSRDSDYEEYF. CDR3 nucleotides: TGTGCCAGCAGCCGGGACAGCGACTACGAGGAGTACTTC.

J is TRBJ2-4 and V is TRBV7-2, with 8 bases fitting TRBD2. The J call could be wrong; TRBJ2-7 is a better fit for the DNA end. The CDR3 length is 14 residues. CDR1 and CDR2 (germline): SGHTA, FQGNSA. This CDR3 is CASSLKLAEGEQYF. CDR3 in DNA: TGTGCCAGCAGCTTAAAACTAGCGGAGGGCGAGCAGTACTTC.

This clonotype has only a few counts. This rearrangement joins TRBV5-4 to TRBJ2-6, with D perhaps TRBD1 or TRBD2 (6 bases each). The germline V gene encodes CDR1 SGHNT and CDR2 YYREEE (reference sequence). The CDR3 has 16 amino acids. V was clipped by 0 bases and J by 2 bases, with 9 bases between them. CDR3 bases: TGTGCCAGCAGCTTGGGGGGGGCGCCTGGGGCCAACGTCCTGACTTTC. It is translated as CASSLGGAPGANVLTF.

The sample holds many counts of this clonotype. The chain recombines TRBV14 with TRBJ2-1; 11 bases match TRBD2. Germline V gene sequence: CDR1 SGHDN, CDR2 FVKESK. Trimming took 4 bases from V and 4 from J; bases not matched to a gene: 12. This CDR3 has 18 residues. The CDR3 sequence is CASSPPTSGGLSYNEQFF. For the CDR3, the DNA is TGTGCCAGCAGCCCCCCAACTAGCGGGGGCCTTTCTTACAATGAGCAGTTCTTC.

This clonotype was counted a few times. Here the CDR3 DNA reads TGTGCCAGCAGCCCAGGACCTAGCCGCGGCACCGGGGAGCTGTTTTTT. This codes for CASSPGPSRGTGELFF. This chain connects TRBV7-2 to TRBJ2-2, with D possibly matching TRBD2 (5 bases). The ends were cut back, 5 bases at V and 4 bases at J, with 17 bases in the middle. Germline-derived CDR1 and CDR2 are SGHTA and FQGNSA. CDR3 size: 16 residues.